This T cell receptor (beta chain) stems from a study of CD8 T cells in ankylosing spondylitis. TCRdb ran MiXCR on the 5' RACE reads and lists one entry per CDR3 protein. The sample records fewer than 550,000 distinct CDR3 sequences, less than 6% being singletons. Broader study findings: A TCR beta motif made of about 8 highly homologous variants seemed typical of ankylosing spondylitis blood.

This clonotype was seen only a few times. Antigen unknown. The clonotype comes from a male donor with ankylosing spondylitis. The sample was blood, either unsorted or a sorted T cell fraction (not recorded which).

CDR3 residues: CASSLTQGYSNQPQHF. The CDR3 region has the DNA TGTGCCAGCAGTCTGACACAAGGATATAGCAATCAGCCCCAGCATTTT. The genes are TRBV28 and TRBJ1-5, with D unclear. In germline, CDR1 is MDHEN, CDR2 SYDVKM. CDR3 size: 16 residues. Trimming cost V 5 bases and J 0 bases, with 14 bases left between them.